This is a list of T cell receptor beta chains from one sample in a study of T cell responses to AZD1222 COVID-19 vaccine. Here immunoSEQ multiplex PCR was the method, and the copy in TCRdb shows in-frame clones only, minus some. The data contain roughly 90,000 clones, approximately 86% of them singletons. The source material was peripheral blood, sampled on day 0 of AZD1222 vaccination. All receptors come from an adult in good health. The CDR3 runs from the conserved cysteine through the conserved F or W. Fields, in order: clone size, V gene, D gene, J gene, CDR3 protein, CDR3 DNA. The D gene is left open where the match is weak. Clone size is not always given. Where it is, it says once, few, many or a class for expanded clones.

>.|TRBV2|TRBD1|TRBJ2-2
CASRQGPTGELFF
TGTGCCAGCAGACAGGGGCCCACCGGGGAGCTGTTTTTT
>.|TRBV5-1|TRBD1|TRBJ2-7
CASSRRFTGGNEQYF
TGCGCCAGCAGCCGCCGTTTTACAGGGGGGAACGAGCAGTACTTC
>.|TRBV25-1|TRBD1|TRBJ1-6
CACQSGQGGNSPLHF
TGTGCCTGCCAATCCGGACAGGGGGGGAATTCACCCCTCCACTTT
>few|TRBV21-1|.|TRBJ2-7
CASSNPVEYPSYEQYF
TGTGCCAGCAGCAACCCAGTGGAGTACCCTTCCTACGAGCAGTACTTC
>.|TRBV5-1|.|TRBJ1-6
CASSYTGTNSPLHF
TGCGCCAGCAGCTACACCGGGACTAATTCACCCCTCCACTTT
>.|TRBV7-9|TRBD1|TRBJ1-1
CASSPTGEIEAFF
TGTGCCAGCAGCCCGACAGGGGAAATTGAAGCTTTCTTT
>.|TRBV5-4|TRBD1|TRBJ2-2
CASNWDRGNTGELFF
TGTGCCAGCAATTGGGACAGGGGGAACACCGGGGAGCTGTTTTTT
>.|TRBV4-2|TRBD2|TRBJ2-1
CASSQATRGSSYNEQFF
TGTGCCAGCAGCCAAGCCACGCGGGGGAGCTCCTACAATGAGCAGTTCTTC
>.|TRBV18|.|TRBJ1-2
CASSPGPPGSVDGYTF
TGTGCCAGCTCACCAGGGCCCCCAGGAAGTGTTGATGGCTACACCTTC
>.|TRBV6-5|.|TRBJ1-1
CASKWGEEAFF
TGTGCCAGCAAATGGGGGGAGGAAGCTTTCTTT
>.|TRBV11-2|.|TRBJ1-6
CASSLTPGQRNSPLHF
TGTGCCAGCAGCTTGACCCCCGGACAGAGAAATTCACCCCTCCACTTT
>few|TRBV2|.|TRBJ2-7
CASTRRGGGYEQYF
TGTGCCAGCACCCGAAGGGGTGGGGGCTACGAGCAGTACTTC
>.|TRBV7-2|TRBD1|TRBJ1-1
CASSLMGQGKAFF
TGTGCCAGCAGCTTAATGGGACAGGGGAAAGCTTTCTTT
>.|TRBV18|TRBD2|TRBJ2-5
CASSPLELVAGIQETQYF
TGTGCCAGCTCACCATTGGAGTTGGTAGCGGGAATACAAGAGACCCAGTACTTC
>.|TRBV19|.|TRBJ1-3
CASQTSSGNTIYF
TGTGCCAGTCAGACTTCCTCTGGAAACACCATATATTTT
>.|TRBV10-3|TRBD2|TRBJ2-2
CATGLVGELFF
TGTGCCACAGGACTAGTCGGGGAGCTGTTTTTT
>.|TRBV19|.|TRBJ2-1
CASSIVGRQTDEQFF
TGTGCCAGTAGTATAGTAGGTCGGCAGACGGATGAGCAGTTCTTC
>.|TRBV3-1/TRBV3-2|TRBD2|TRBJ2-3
CASRTSGRDTQYF
TGTGCCAGCAGGACTAGCGGGAGGGATACGCAGTATTTT
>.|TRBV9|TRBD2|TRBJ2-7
CASNAQATGGGEQYF
TGTGCCAGCAACGCCCAGGCTACCGGGGGGGGTGAGCAGTACTTC
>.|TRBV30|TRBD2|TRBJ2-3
CAWMLGGGALDTQYF
TGTGCCTGGATGCTGGGCGGGGGGGCCCTAGATACGCAGTATTTT
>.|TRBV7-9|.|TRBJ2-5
CASSFGYQETQYF
TGTGCCAGCAGCTTCGGGTACCAAGAGACCCAGTACTTC
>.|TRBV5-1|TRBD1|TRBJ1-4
CASSLGQDHEKLFF
TGCGCCAGCAGCCTGGGACAGGATCATGAAAAACTGTTTTTT
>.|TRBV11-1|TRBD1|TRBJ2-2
CASSWKTGTGELFF
TGTGCCAGCAGCTGGAAGACAGGGACCGGGGAGCTGTTTTTT
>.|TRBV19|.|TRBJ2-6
CASGLGANVLTF
TGTGCCAGTGGGTTAGGGGCCAACGTCCTGACTTTC
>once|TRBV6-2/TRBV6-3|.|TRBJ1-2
CASSYVVYGYTF
TGTGCCAGCAGTTACGTGGTCTACGGCTACACCTTC
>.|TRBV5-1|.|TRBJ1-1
CASSLFTKNTEAFF
TGCGCCAGCAGCTTGTTCACCAAGAACACTGAAGCTTTCTTT
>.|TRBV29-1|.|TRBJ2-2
CSVRSNTGELFF
TGCAGCGTCCGCAGTAACACCGGGGAGCTGTTTTTT
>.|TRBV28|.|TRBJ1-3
CAIGLSSGNTIYF
TGTGCCATTGGACTCTCCTCTGGAAACACCATATATTTT
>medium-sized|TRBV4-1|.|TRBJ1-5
CASSQGRGGGSNQPQHF
TGCGCCAGCAGCCAAGGTCGGGGGGGCGGGAGCAATCAGCCCCAGCATTTT
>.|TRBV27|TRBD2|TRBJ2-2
CASTVAGGWAGELFF
TGTGCCAGCACCGTAGCGGGAGGCTGGGCCGGGGAGCTGTTTTTT
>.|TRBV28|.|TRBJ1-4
CASSHGGATNEKLFF
TGTGCCAGCAGTCACGGAGGTGCGACTAATGAAAAACTGTTTTTT
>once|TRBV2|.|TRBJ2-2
CASVIVGNTGELFF
TGTGCCAGCGTCATTGTAGGGAACACCGGGGAGCTGTTTTTT
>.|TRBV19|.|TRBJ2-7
CATSISRGAYEQYF
TGTGCCACCAGTATTTCCAGGGGAGCCTACGAGCAGTACTTC
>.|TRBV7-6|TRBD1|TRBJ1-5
CASSRQGGSNQPQHF
TGTGCCAGCAGCCGACAGGGGGGTAGCAATCAGCCCCAGCATTTT
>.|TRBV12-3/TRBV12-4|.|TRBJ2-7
CASSLGASYEQYF
TGTGCCAGCAGTTTGGGGGCCTCCTACGAGCAGTACTTC
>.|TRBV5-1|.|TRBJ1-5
CASSEGGPNQPQHF
TGCGCCAGCAGCGAAGGGGGTCCCAATCAGCCCCAGCATTTT
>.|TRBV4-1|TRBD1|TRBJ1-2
CASSPGQGYDGYTF
TGCGCCAGCAGCCCTGGACAGGGGTACGATGGCTACACCTTC
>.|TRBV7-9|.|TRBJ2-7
CASSLDRQGEQYF
TGTGCCAGCAGCTTAGACAGGCAGGGCGAGCAGTACTTC
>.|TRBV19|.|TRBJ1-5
CASSPPQGWDNQPQHF
TGTGCCAGTAGTCCCCCCCAGGGCTGGGACAATCAGCCCCAGCATTTT
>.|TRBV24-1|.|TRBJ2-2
CATSDPRPGGELFF
TGTGCCACCAGTGATCCTAGACCCGGGGGGGAGCTGTTTTTT
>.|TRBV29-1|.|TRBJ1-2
CSVEGPEYGYTF
TGCAGCGTTGAAGGGCCCGAGTATGGCTACACCTTC
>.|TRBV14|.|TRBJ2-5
CASSHWGSETQYF
TGTGCCAGCAGCCATTGGGGCAGCGAGACCCAGTACTTC
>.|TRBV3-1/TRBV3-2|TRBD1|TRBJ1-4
CASSRRQGANEKLFF
TGTGCCAGCAGCCGCCGACAGGGGGCGAATGAAAAACTGTTTTTT
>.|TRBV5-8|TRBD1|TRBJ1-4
CASSLGSTGREKLFF
TGTGCCAGCAGCTTGGGTTCGACAGGGAGGGAAAAACTGTTTTTT
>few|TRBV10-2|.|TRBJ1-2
CASSESMGTLYGYTF
TGCGCCAGCAGTGAGTCAATGGGCACCCTCTATGGCTACACCTTC
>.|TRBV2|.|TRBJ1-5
CASSEPRAGGNQPQHF
TGTGCCAGCAGTGAACCCCGGGCAGGAGGCAATCAGCCCCAGCATTTT
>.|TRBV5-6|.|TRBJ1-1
CASSLVASPEAFF
TGTGCCAGCAGCTTGGTGGCAAGCCCTGAAGCTTTCTTT
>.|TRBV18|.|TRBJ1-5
CASSPSGGANQPQHF
TGTGCCAGCTCGCCCTCGGGAGGGGCCAATCAGCCCCAGCATTTT
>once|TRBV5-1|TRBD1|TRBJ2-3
CASSLARGNTDTQYF
TGCGCCAGCAGCTTGGCCAGGGGGAACACAGATACGCAGTATTTT
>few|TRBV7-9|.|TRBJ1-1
CASSITGNTEAFF
TGTGCCAGCAGCATTACAGGGAACACTGAAGCTTTCTTT
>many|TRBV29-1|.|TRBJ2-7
CSVSGGPYEQYF
TGCAGCGTTTCGGGGGGCCCCTACGAGCAGTACTTC
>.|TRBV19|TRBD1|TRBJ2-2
CASSKQGAETGELFF
TGTGCCAGTAGTAAACAGGGGGCAGAAACCGGGGAGCTGTTTTTT
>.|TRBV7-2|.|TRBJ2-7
CASTDQGNRVDEQYF
TGTGCCAGCACCGACCAGGGGAATCGTGTCGACGAGCAGTACTTC
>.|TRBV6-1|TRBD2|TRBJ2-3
CASSVGDGRNTDTQYF
TGTGCCAGCAGTGTCGGGGACGGGAGGAACACAGATACGCAGTATTTT